The 9 T cell receptor beta chains presented below share a single source sample, sequenced in a study of blood T cells in healthy people across ages. Alongside a J-beta primer mix, a sample-barcoded 5' primer served in a second PCR lasting 7 to 11 cycles. Using its own MiXCR run on the 5' RACE reads, TCRdb lists one record per CDR3 protein. The table lists about 1,600,000 distinct CDR3 sequences, around two fifths of them singletons. Sequencing input: blood. Source of these receptors: a young woman in good health.

The chain links TRBV7-2 to TRBJ1-1; the D is unclear. V lost 5 bases and J lost 2, with 15 bases in between. In germline, CDR1 is SGHTA, CDR2 FQGNSA. The CDR3 is 15 amino acids. CDR3 loop: CASSRGRIFNTEAFF. CDR3 in DNA: TGTGCCAGCAGCCGTGGGCGGATTTTTAACACTGAAGCTTTCTTT.

CDR3 protein: CAISGTQGDGYTF. CDR3 bases: TGTGCCATCAGCGGAACCCAGGGAGATGGCTACACCTTC. V usage is TRBV10-3 and J usage is TRBJ1-2; a possible D gene is TRBD1 (5 bases). Deletions cut 6 bases from V and 6 bases from J, with 14 bases between. Germline CDR1 is ENHRY and CDR2 is SYGVKD. The CDR3 is made up of 13 amino acids.

This clonotype has a handful of counts. J is TRBJ2-4 and V is TRBV6-1; 9 bases align to TRBD1. The CDR3 is made up of 17 amino acids. From germline, CDR1 is MNHNS and CDR2 SASEGT. J gave up 0 bases and V 5 bases, and 8 bases lay outside the gene matches. In DNA, the CDR3 is TGTGCCAGCAGTCGGGGACAGGGAGGGGTAGCCAAAAACATTCAGTACTTC. Its translation is CASSRGQGGVAKNIQYF.

This clonotype appeared a few times. J is TRBJ2-7 and V is TRBV27, with unresolved D. V was pared by 5 bases and J by 4 bases, with 15 bases between. Germline V gene data show CDR1 as MNHEY and CDR2 as SMNVEV (reference sequence). CDR3 length: 14 amino acids. Written as DNA, the CDR3 is TGTGCCAGCAGTCCCCTTTTAGGGTTTTACGAGCAGTACTTC. It encodes CASSPLLGFYEQYF.

The V call is TRBV20-1, the J call TRBJ2-1, with TRBD2 as a possible D gene (7 bases). The germline V and J ends were trimmed by 6 bases and 6 bases, with 21 bases remaining between them. In germline, CDR1 is DFQATT, CDR2 SNEGSKA (reference sequence). The CDR3 has 15 residues. The CDR3 here is CSAPAGGSGANEQFF. CDR3 in DNA: TGCAGTGCCCCCGCCGGGGGGTCGGGGGCCAATGAGCAGTTCTTC.

About this clonotype: At one boundary the junction diverges from the germline segment, which might be a read error. The chain uses TRBV7-9 and TRBJ1-5, with D possibly TRBD1 on 6 matching bases. Germline loops: CDR1 SEHNR, CDR2 FQNEAQ (reference sequence). This CDR3 is built from 16 residues. CDR3 nucleotide sequence: TGTGCCCGCAGCTCTGTAAATAAGGGGGGCAGGCAGCCCCAGCATTTT. This gives the protein CARSSVNKGGRQPQHF.

There are a few counts of this clonotype. One end of the junction does not line up with germline, which may come from a read error. The rearrangement links TRBV29-1 to TRBJ2-6, with no clear D. The CDR3 is made up of 15 amino acids. Germline-derived CDR1 and CDR2 are SQVTM and ANQGSEA. CDR3 amino acids: CSVEDGRSGANVLTF. CDR3 DNA sequence: TGCAGCGTAGAAGACGGACGCTCTGGGGCCAACGTCCTGACTTTC.

The chain couples TRBV10-3 to TRBJ2-1; D assignment may be TRBD1 or TRBD2 (6 bases each). The germline gives CDR1 ENHRY, CDR2 SYGVKD. Trimming left V 3 bases short and J 10 bases short, with 19 bases between. The CDR3 runs to 15 residues. The CDR3 bases are TGTGCCATCAGTGATCCAGGCGAGGGGGGATCCGAGCAGTTCTTC. This gives the protein CAISDPGEGGSEQFF.

This clonotype was detected a few times. This sequence joins TRBV11-2 and TRBJ2-7, with a tentative D call TRBD2 (5 bases). This CDR3 contains 14 residues. V lost 5 bases to trimming and J lost 3 bases, with 14 bases between them. Germline loops: CDR1 SGHAT, CDR2 FQNNGV. The CDR3 sequence: CASSPHLSGYEQYF. In DNA form, the CDR3 reads TGTGCCAGCAGCCCCCACCTCAGCGGCTACGAGCAGTACTTC.